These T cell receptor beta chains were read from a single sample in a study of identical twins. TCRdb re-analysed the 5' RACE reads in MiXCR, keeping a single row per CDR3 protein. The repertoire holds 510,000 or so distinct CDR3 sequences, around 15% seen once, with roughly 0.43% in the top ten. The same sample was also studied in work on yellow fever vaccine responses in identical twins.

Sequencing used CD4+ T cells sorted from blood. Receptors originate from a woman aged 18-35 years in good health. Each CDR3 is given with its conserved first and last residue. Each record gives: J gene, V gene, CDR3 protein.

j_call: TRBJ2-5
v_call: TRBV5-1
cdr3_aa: CASSFGGSQETQYF

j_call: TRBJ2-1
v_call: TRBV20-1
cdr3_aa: CSAHPSGRPNNEQFF

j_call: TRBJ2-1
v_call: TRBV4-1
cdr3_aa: CASSQDRGKAPDEQFF

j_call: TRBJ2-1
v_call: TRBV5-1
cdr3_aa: CASSLPGVSYNEQFF

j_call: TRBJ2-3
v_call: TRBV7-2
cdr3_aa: CASSSERGGTDTQYF

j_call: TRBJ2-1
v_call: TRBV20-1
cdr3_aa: CSASTRTRAYEQFF

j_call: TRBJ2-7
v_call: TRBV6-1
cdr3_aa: CASSELQGPYEQYF

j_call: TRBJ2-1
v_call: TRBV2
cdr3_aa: CASSEGVVWGLSDEQFF

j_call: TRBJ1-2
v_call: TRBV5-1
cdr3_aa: CASSGGIYGYTF

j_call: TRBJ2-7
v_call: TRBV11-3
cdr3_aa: CASSPRTSSYEQYF

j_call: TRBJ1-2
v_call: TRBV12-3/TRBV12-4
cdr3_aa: CASATSGTAYGYTF

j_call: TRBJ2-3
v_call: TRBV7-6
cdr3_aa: CASSLGTAASTDTQYF

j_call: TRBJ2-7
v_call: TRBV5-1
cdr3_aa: CASSLGRTAYEQYF

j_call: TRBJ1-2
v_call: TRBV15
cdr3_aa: CATTRVRGGGGYTF

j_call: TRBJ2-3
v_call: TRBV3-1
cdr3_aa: CASSRGRAGSTDTQYF

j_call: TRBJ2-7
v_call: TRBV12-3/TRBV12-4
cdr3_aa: CASSFSSGRGDSSYEQYF

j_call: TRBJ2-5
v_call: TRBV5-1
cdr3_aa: CASSLSEGGVQETQYF

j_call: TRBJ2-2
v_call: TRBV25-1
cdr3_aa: CASSGSRGSGTGELFF

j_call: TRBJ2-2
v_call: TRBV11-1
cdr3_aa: CASSPIGAGELFF

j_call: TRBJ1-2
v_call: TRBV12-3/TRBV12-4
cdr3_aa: CASNQRQGAFGYTF

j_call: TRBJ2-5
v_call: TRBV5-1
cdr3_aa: CASSPISGVETQYF

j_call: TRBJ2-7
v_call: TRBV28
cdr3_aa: CASPRTSDSYEQYF

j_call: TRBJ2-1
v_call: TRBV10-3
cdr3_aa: CAIRKTSGPYNEQFF

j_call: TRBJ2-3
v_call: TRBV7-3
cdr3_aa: CASSLIGTSGSYTQYF

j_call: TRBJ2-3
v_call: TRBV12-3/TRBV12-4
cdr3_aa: CASSSPGIRTQYF

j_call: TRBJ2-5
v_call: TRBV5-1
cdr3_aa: CASSFADRDQETQYF

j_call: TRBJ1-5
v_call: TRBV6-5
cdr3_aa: CASSYVTGAGNQPQHF

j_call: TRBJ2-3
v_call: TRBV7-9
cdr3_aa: CASSLKPRDTQYF

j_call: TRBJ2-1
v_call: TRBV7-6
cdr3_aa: CASSTTKQGNEQFF

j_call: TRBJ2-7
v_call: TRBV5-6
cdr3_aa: CASSKQPRRGRVSYEQYF

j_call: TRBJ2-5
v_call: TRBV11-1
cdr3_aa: CASGSGTQQTQYF

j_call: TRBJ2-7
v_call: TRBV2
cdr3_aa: CASSTRPRTSGSYEQYF

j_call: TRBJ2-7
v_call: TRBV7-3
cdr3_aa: CASSYTGSPVHEQYF

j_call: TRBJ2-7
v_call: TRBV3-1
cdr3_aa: CASSHQRGKTYEQYF

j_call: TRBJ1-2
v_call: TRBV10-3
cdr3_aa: CANGGQDYGYTF

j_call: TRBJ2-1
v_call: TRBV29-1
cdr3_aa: CSVGEFEQFF

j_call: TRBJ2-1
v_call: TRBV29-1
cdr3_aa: CSVEEGSPLRYNEQFF

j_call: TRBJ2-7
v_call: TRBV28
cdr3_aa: CATTGAASGSLVVYEQYF

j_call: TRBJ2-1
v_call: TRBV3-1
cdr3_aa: CASSQALQAPEQFF

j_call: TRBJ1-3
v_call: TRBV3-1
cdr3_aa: CASSDRGSGNTIYF

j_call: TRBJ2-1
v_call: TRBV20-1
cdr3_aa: CSATGGTSGVSYNEQFF

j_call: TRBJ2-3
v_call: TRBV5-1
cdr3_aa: CASSSRNPLSTDTQYF

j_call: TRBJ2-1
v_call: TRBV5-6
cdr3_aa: CASSRLGNEQFF

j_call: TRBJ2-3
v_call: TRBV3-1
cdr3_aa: CASSPLGGTGAETQYF

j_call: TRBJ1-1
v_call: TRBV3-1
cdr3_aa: CASSPGTLNTEAFF

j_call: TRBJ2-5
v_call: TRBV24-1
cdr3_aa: CATSDGRLGETQYF

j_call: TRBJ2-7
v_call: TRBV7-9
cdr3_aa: CASSLGPPVSGGEQYF

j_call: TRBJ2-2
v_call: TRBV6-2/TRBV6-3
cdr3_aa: CASSWRKTGELFF

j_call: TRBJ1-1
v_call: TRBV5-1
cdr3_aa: CASRPQQGDTEAFF

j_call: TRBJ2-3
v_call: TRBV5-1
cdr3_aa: CASSPGLAGGPARTDTQYF

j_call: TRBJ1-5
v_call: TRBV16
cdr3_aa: CASSQLESNQPQHF

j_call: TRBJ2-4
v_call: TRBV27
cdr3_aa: CASSATSRENIQYF

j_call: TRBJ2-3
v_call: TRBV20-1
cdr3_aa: CSAESGYSTDTQYF

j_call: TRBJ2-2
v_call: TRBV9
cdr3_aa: CASSVGPSGSPGELFF

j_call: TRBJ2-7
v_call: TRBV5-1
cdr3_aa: CASSLGRGLYEQYF

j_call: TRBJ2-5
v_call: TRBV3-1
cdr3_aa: CASSQEYGRVQETQYF